The clone carrying this TCR beta chain occurred a few times. The antigen is undetermined. The entry originates in a study of beta chain features in type 1 diabetes. Study-level points and caveats: Within each of all four CD4+ subsets, Type 1 diabetes patients had TCRB CDR3s that were moderately but significantly shorter.

The authors sorted CD4+ naive, central memory, regulatory and stem cell-like memory cells via CD45RO/CCR7/CD25/CD127/CD95/CD27. Every isolated RNA sample was fully reverse transcribed, so sequencing captured expressed TCRB transcripts. Sequencing used immunoSEQ multiplex PCR; TCRdb keeps in-frame clones, though not all of them. Of 300,000 to 350,000 clones in the sample, roughly 14% were seen once. CDR3 length: 16 residues. The J segment lost 1 base and the V segment lost 2 bases, leaving 3 bases of the junction unmatched. The germline gives CDR1 SGHRS, CDR2 YFSETQ. The sample taken for sequencing was naive CD4+ T cells from blood. This chain links TRBV5-1 with TRBJ2-5; 12 bases are a match to TRBD2. This TCR derives from a woman aged 18 to 35 with type 1 diabetes. CDR3 bases: TGCGCCAGCAGCTTTCGACTAGCGGGAGTCCAAGAGACCCAGTACTTC. Translating it yields CASSFRLAGVQETQYF.